This section outlines one TCR beta chain sequence together with its context. Its target is unknown. Just one base apart from a much larger clone, this may be a read error. Here the CDR3 omits its conserved ending phenylalanine or tryptophan, so a read error is the likely source. After constant-region reverse-primer amplification, full-length variable regions underwent semi-nested PCR with Nested Universal Primer A. TCRdb redid the calling of the 5' RACE reads with MiXCR, one entry per CDR3 protein. The sample includes roughly 54,000 distinct CDR3 sequences, approximately 17% of them seen just once. CD25-based Treg depletion was applied to purified naive CD4+ T cells. Study-level findings and limits: The TCR gene usage of tumor memory CD4+ T cells clustered together with blood and lymph node memory CD4+ cells and with lymph node naive CD4+ cells. Tumor-infiltrating Treg TCR alpha and beta sequences overlapped most with tumor naive CD4+ T cells, then blood naive.

The sequence came from a female donor with breast cancer. Sequencing input: naive CD4+ T cells sorted from blood. Subset specified: naive CD4+ T cells, CD4+CD45RA+CD25-.

As DNA, the CDR3 is TGCGCCAGCAGTCTCTCAGCGGGAGGTTTCTACGAGCAGTACTGC. This codes for CASSLSAGGFYEQYC. V is TRBV5-1 and J is TRBJ2-7; 9 bases are a match to TRBD2. The ends lost 5 bases at V and 3 bases at J; junction bases unmatched: 9. Germline CDR1 SGHRS, CDR2 YFSETQ. This CDR3 has 15 residues.